One sample yielded the 10 T cell receptor beta chains listed below, sequenced in a study of T cell repertoires in cytomegalovirus infection. MiXCR was run by TCRdb on the reads, yielding one entry per CDR3 protein. The sample consists of hundreds of thousands of distinct CDR3 sequences, under 40% of them appearing once. The sample was PBMCs. These receptors came from a human donor in good health (CMV status not recorded). Some clones in this sample may be carry-over from other donors' samples.

This chain links TRBV14 with TRBJ2-3; TRBD1 aligns across 8 bases. Trimming removed 0 bases from V and 5 bases from J; junction bases left unmatched: 7. CDR1 SGHDN and CDR2 FVKESK come from the germline V gene. CDR3 length: 16 residues. The DNA for the CDR3 is TGTGCCAGCAGCCAAGAGAGACAGGGGCCACAAGATACGCAGTATTTT. The encoded protein is CASSQERQGPQDTQYF.

This clonotype was detected only a few times. The V gene is TRBV7-9, the J gene TRBJ2-3; possible D gene TRBD1, 6 bases. CDR1 SEHNR and CDR2 FQNEAQ come from the germline V gene (reference sequence). This CDR3 has 17 amino acids. Trimming shortened V by 3 bases and J by 2 bases, and 18 bases separated the two germline ends. The DNA of the CDR3 is TGTGCCAGCAGCTTGTGGGACACCCAAACTCACACAGATACGCAGTATTTT. Its protein is CASSLWDTQTHTDTQYF.

Concerning this clonotype itself: This may come from a read error, since a much larger clone is one base off. V usage is TRBV7-2 and J usage is TRBJ1-5; a weak D match, TRBD1 (5 bases). Trimming stripped 1 base from V and 11 bases from J, with 15 bases between. The V gene's germline CDR1 is SGHTA and CDR2 FQGNSA. This CDR3 comprises 14 residues. As DNA, the CDR3 is TGTGCCAGCAGCTTAGGGACATCTGTCAAGGCCCAGCATTTT. Translation gives CASSLGTSVKAQHF.

This clonotype has just a few counts. J is TRBJ1-2 and V is TRBV29-1, with D unresolved. Germline V gene lookup returns CDR1 SQVTM and CDR2 ANQGSEA. The CDR3 contains 13 residues. V lost 0 bases and J lost 6, with 11 bases in between. As DNA, the CDR3 is TGCAGCGTTGAAGAAATGCGGGGTGATGGCTACACCTTC. Translation gives CSVEEMRGDGYTF.

The chain recombines TRBV12-3 or TRBV12-4 with TRBJ2-7; a possible D gene is TRBD2 (7 bases). V was cut by 1 base and J by 5 bases, with 15 bases left in between. CDR3 length: 15 amino acids. The CDR3 region has the DNA TGTGCCAGCAGTTTAGGGACCGGGGGGCCCAACGAGCAGTACTTC. Translating it yields CASSLGTGGPNEQYF.

This clonotype was counted between two and nine times. This chain uses TRBV15 with TRBJ2-4, with 7 positions matching TRBD2. J gave up 4 bases and V 2 bases, and 5 bases lay outside the gene matches. The germline V gene encodes CDR1 LNHNV and CDR2 YYDKDF (reference sequence). This CDR3 has 15 residues. Here the CDR3 DNA reads TGTGCCACCAGCAGATATAGGGAGGGGAAAAACATTCAGTACTTC. Residues: CATSRYREGKNIQYF.

This chain uses TRBV27 with TRBJ1-4, with no clear D. Deletions cut 3 bases from V and 8 bases from J, with 19 bases between. The CDR3 covers 16 residues. CDR1 is MNHEY, CDR2 SMNVEV, per germline (reference sequence). DNA for the CDR3: TGTGCCAGCAGTTTTGGCCCTCCAAGCCGCCGAGAAAAACTGTTTTTT. It codes for CASSFGPPSRREKLFF.

This clonotype was seen ten or more times. The chain uses TRBV7-8 and TRBJ1-4, with a tentative D call TRBD1 (5 bases). V lost 1 base, J lost 7 bases, and 13 bases lay in between. The V gene's germline CDR1 is SGHVS and CDR2 FQNEAQ. The CDR3 is 15 residues long. In nucleotides, the CDR3 is TGTGCCAGCAGCTTAGGTCAGGGATTGATTGAAAAACTGTTTTTT. This encodes CASSLGQGLIEKLFF.

For this clonotype: Given the absence of the conserved phenylalanine or tryptophan at the CDR3 end, a read error is likely. V gene TRBV7-9 combines with J gene TRBJ1-2, with no clear D. V lost 10 bases, J lost 0 bases, and 6 bases lay in between. The CDR3 sequence is 11 residues long. Germline loops: CDR1 SEHNR, CDR2 FQNEAQ (reference sequence). CDR3 protein: CATEPNYGYTL. CDR3 in DNA: TGTGCCACCGAGCCTAACTATGGCTACACCTTA.

At least ten counts were recorded for this clonotype. CDR3 sequence reads: CASRRPQRGETQYF. In nucleotides, the CDR3 is TGTGCCAGCAGGCGGCCTCAAAGAGGAGAGACCCAGTACTTC. The chain links TRBV28 to TRBJ2-5, with no clear D. The CDR3 length is 14 residues. In germline, CDR1 is MDHEN, CDR2 SYDVKM. The germline V and J ends were trimmed by 6 bases and 4 bases, with 15 bases remaining between them.